The 19 T cell receptor beta chains in this list originate from one sample, sequenced in a study of T cell responses to AZD1222 COVID-19 vaccine. Generated by immunoSEQ multiplex PCR, the TCRdb table keeps only in-frame clones and is missing some. The data show around 120,000 clones, with 85% to 90% seen just once and almost 4.5% held by the top ten. The material sequenced was peripheral blood, taken on day 0 of AZD1222 vaccination. The receptors stem from an adult in good health.

In this sample, this clone turned up once. V is TRBV5-1 and J is TRBJ2-1, with 7 nucleotides matching TRBD2. Trimming at V came to 2 bases and at J to 5 bases, leaving 4 bases not matched to a gene. Germline V lookup: CDR1 SGHRS, CDR2 YFSETQ. This CDR3 has 14 amino acids. The CDR3: CASSFGLDHNEQFF. CDR3 DNA: TGCGCCAGCAGCTTCGGACTAGACCACAATGAGCAGTTCTTC.

The genes are TRBV19 and TRBJ2-1; either TRBD1 or TRBD2 may supply D (6 bases each). Trimming left V 6 bases short and J 4 bases short, with 22 bases between. This CDR3 spans 17 amino acids. CDR1 is LNHDA and CDR2 is SQIVND in the germline V gene (reference sequence). The CDR3 nucleotides are TGTGCCAGTAGCACCTTAGTGGGGGGCCCGGGGTACAATGAGCAGTTCTTC. Translation gives CASSTLVGGPGYNEQFF.

The chain couples TRBV7-9 to TRBJ2-5; 11 bases fit TRBD2. This CDR3 spans 17 amino acids. CDR1 is SEHNR, CDR2 FQNEAQ, per germline (reference sequence). V was pared by 5 bases and J by 0 bases, with 8 bases of the junction left unmatched. In DNA form, the CDR3 reads TGTGCCAGCAGCCAAGGGACTAGCGGAGTGTACCAAGAGACCCAGTACTTC. Protein: CASSQGTSGVYQETQYF.

The rearrangement uses TRBV7-9 and TRBJ1-6; 9 bases align to TRBD1. This CDR3 contains 17 residues. J was trimmed by 2 bases and V by 4 bases; bases with no gene match: 6. Looked up from germline, CDR1 is SEHNR and CDR2 is FQNEAQ (reference sequence). In nucleotides, the CDR3 is TGTGCCAGCAGCTCCCGGGACAGGGCGACCTATAATTCACCCCTCCACTTT. Translation gives CASSSRDRATYNSPLHF. The full variable domain, with the rest looked up from reference TRBV7-9 and TRBJ1-6, is DTGVSQNPRHKITKRGQNVTFRCDPISEHNRLYWYRQTLGQGPEFLTYFQNEAQLEKSRLLSDRFSAERPKGSFSTLEIQRTEQGDSAMYLCASSSRDRATYNSPLHFGNGTRLTVT.

The J gene is TRBJ1-4, the V gene TRBV5-6; D is unclear. Germline lookup yields CDR1 SGHDT and CDR2 YYEEEE. This CDR3 spans 14 amino acids. The V end lost 2 bases, the J end lost 6 bases, and 11 bases lay between the germline ends. The CDR3 coding sequence is TGTGCCAGCAGCTTACCCAGCGCTCATGAAAAACTGTTTTTT. This encodes CASSLPSAHEKLFF.

The chain uses TRBV5-1 and TRBJ2-7; the D gene is possibly TRBD1 (6 bases). Germline CDR1 SGHRS, CDR2 YFSETQ. There are 12 residues in the CDR3. The V end was cut by 5 bases, the J end by 4 bases, with 10 bases between. As DNA, the CDR3 is TGCGCCAGCAGTTTACAGGGTTACGAGCAGTACTTC. It specifies CASSLQGYEQYF.

This clone was recorded a few times. The chain uses TRBV27 and TRBJ2-7; D possibly corresponds to TRBD2 (5 bases). Germline V CDR1 and CDR2: MNHEY, SMNVEV (reference sequence). Between the trimmed V and J ends, which lost 3 bases and 5 bases, there was a span of 14 bases. There are 14 residues in the CDR3. CDR3 loop: CASSFLGAGDEQYF. The CDR3 DNA is TGTGCCAGCAGTTTCCTCGGTGCCGGGGACGAGCAGTACTTC.

The CDR3 here is CASSPWRGVQNIQYF. In DNA form, the CDR3 reads TGCGCCAGCAGCCCGTGGCGGGGAGTCCAAAACATTCAGTACTTC. The chain uses TRBV5-1 and TRBJ2-4; D is possibly TRBD2 (6 bases). The V end was cut by 4 bases, the J end by 5 bases, with 16 bases between. Germline-derived CDR1 and CDR2 are SGHRS and YFSETQ. The CDR3 has 15 amino acids.

The chain uses TRBV5-4 and TRBJ1-2; 7 bases agree with TRBD1. Trimming removed 1 base from V and 4 bases from J; junction bases left unmatched: 1. The length of the CDR3 is 13 residues. Germline V gene lookup returns CDR1 SGHNT and CDR2 YYREEE (reference sequence). The CDR3 here is CASSLTGVYGYTF. The CDR3 nucleotides read TGTGCCAGCAGCTTGACAGGGGTCTATGGCTACACCTTC.

The CDR3 DNA follows: TGTGCCACCAGCAGAGGGAGGGACGTTCGGTCCTACAATGAGCAGTTCTTC. Amino acid sequence: CATSRGRDVRSYNEQFF. V gene TRBV15 combines with J gene TRBJ2-1, with D maybe TRBD2 (6 bases). V was shortened by 1 base and J by 1 base, with 14 bases between the two germline ends. The CDR3 spans 17 residues. Germline CDR1 LNHNV, CDR2 YYDKDF (reference sequence).

This chain links TRBV10-3 with TRBJ1-6; 12 nucleotides agree with TRBD1. Germline-derived CDR1 and CDR2 are ENHRY and SYGVKD. Trimming cost V 3 bases and J 6 bases; bases outside gene matches: 6. This CDR3 is built from 17 residues. The DNA of the CDR3 is TGTGCCATCAGTGACACGGGGACAGGGGGCCCTAATTCACCCCTCCACTTT. It yields the protein CAISDTGTGGPNSPLHF.

The chain has TRBV6-5 and TRBJ2-7; D may be TRBD2 (7 bases). This CDR3 has 14 residues. Trimming removed 7 bases from V and 0 bases from J, with 13 bases in between. Germline values: CDR1 MNHEY, CDR2 SVGAGI. The CDR3: CASTIGGVSYEQYF. CDR3 nucleotides: TGTGCCAGCACCATAGGGGGGGTCTCCTACGAGCAGTACTTC.

The chain links TRBV7-9 to TRBJ1-2; TRBD1 might be the D (5 bases). CDR3 length: 12 residues. Trimming left V 5 bases short and J 5 bases short, with 9 bases between. Germline loops: CDR1 SEHNR, CDR2 FQNEAQ (reference sequence). CDR3 sequence reads: CASSQTAYGYTF. In DNA, the CDR3 is TGTGCCAGCAGCCAGACAGCTTATGGCTACACCTTC.

This clone has a handful of counts. This chain uses TRBV6-6 with TRBJ1-6; no definite D call. In germline, CDR1 is MNHNY, CDR2 SVGAGI (reference sequence). V shed 0 bases and J shed 7 bases, with 13 bases lying between them. The CDR3 runs 16 residues. This CDR3 is CASSYSEGRGNSPLHF. Written as DNA, the CDR3 is TGTGCCAGCAGTTACTCCGAGGGCCGGGGAAATTCACCCCTCCACTTT.

V is TRBV5-1 and J is TRBJ2-3; D call uncertain. Germline V gives CDR1 SGHRS, CDR2 YFSETQ. The CDR3 spans 14 residues. Trimming removed 2 bases at V and 2 bases at J, with 9 bases between. The CDR3 sequence is CASSLNQPTDTQYF. The CDR3, as DNA: TGCGCCAGCAGCTTAAACCAGCCCACAGATACGCAGTATTTT.

The chain is built from TRBV6-1 and TRBJ2-3; 7 bases match TRBD1. This CDR3 is built from 15 residues. The V segment lost 2 bases and the J segment 5 bases; nucleotides outside the gene matches: 7. Germline V gene data show CDR1 as MNHNS and CDR2 as SASEGT. CDR3 DNA sequence: TGTGCCAGCAGTGAACCGACAGGGCCGGGAGATACGCAGTATTTT. The encoded protein is CASSEPTGPGDTQYF.

This chain links TRBV5-4 with TRBJ2-1; 8 nucleotides align to TRBD2. The V gene end was trimmed by 4 bases and the J gene end by 4 bases; junction bases not matched to a gene: 10. Per germline, CDR1 SGHNT and CDR2 YYREEE (reference sequence). CDR3 size: 16 residues. Written as DNA, the CDR3 is TGTGCCAGCAGCCCGAAAAGCGGGAGTAATTACAATGAGCAGTTCTTC. It codes for CASSPKSGSNYNEQFF.

The chain joins TRBV3-1 (or the pseudogene TRBV3-2) to TRBJ2-3; 7 nucleotides align to TRBD2. V lost 1 base, J lost 3 bases, and 7 bases stayed unmatched. This CDR3 contains 16 residues. Germline loops: CDR1 LGHDT, CDR2 YNNKEL (reference sequence). CDR3 bases: TGTGCCAGCAGCCAAGTAGCGGGCCTGAGGACAGATACGCAGTATTTT. This sequence encodes CASSQVAGLRTDTQYF.

The chain carries TRBV6-5 and TRBJ1-1; D is ambiguous. Trimming stripped 4 bases from V and 0 bases from J, with 6 bases between. There are 13 residues in the CDR3. Germline V gives CDR1 MNHEY, CDR2 SVGAGI. DNA of the CDR3: TGTGCCAGCAGTTCACAGATGAACACTGAAGCTTTCTTT. This codes for CASSSQMNTEAFF.